The 5 T cell receptor beta chains below all came from one sample that was sequenced in a study of blood T cell repertoires in COVID-19. This table comes from immunoSEQ multiplex PCR, and its TCRdb copy is limited to in-frame clones, with some not included. The sample yields 60,000 to 85,000 clones, 85% to 90% seen once. The material sequenced was peripheral blood. All receptors derive from a woman in her forties or fifties with active COVID-19.

This chain joins TRBV14 and TRBJ1-2, with 9 bases identical to TRBD1. The CDR3 extends over 17 amino acids. Per germline, CDR1 SGHDN and CDR2 FVKESK. Trimming cost V 0 bases and J 5 bases; bases outside gene matches: 10. The CDR3: CASSQDAGIGQGYGYTF. For the CDR3, the DNA is TGTGCCAGCAGCCAAGATGCGGGGATCGGACAGGGGTATGGCTACACCTTC.

V is TRBV28 and J is TRBJ2-5, with a possible D match to TRBD1 (6 bases). Germline lookup yields CDR1 MDHEN and CDR2 SYDVKM. The V gene lost 5 bases and the J gene lost 5 bases, with 21 bases spanning the gap. The length of the CDR3 is 16 residues. In DNA form, the CDR3 reads TGTGCCAGCAGTACCGGGACAAGGACTTCGGGGGAGACCCAGTACTTC. This encodes CASSTGTRTSGETQYF.

This clone has only a few counts. The sample contains more than one DNA sequence encoding this CDR3. This sequence joins TRBV6-5 and TRBJ2-2, with 7 nucleotides matching TRBD2. From germline, CDR1 is MNHEY and CDR2 SVGAGI. V lost 4 bases, J lost 2 bases, and 1 base stayed unmatched. This CDR3 spans 14 amino acids. CDR3 DNA: TGTGCCAGCAGTTCGGGGGGAAACACCGGGGAGCTGTTTTTT. This translates into CASSSGGNTGELFF.

The chain has TRBV30 and TRBJ2-2; TRBD1 aligns across 9 bases. The CDR3 consists of 15 residues. The V and J ends lost 2 bases and 0 bases, in that order; junction bases with no gene match: 1. From germline, CDR1 is GTSNPN and CDR2 SVGIG (reference sequence). CDR3 nucleotide sequence: TGTGCCTGGAGTAGGGACAGGGCGAACACCGGGGAGCTGTTTTTT. It translates to CAWSRDRANTGELFF.

The CDR3, as DNA: TGCGCCAGCAGCTTGGCCGGACTAGCGGGAGTGGCAGATACGCAGTATTTT. Amino acids: CASSLAGLAGVADTQYF. The rearrangement uses TRBV5-1 and TRBJ2-3, with 13 bases lining up with TRBD2. This CDR3 region has 17 residues. Germline CDR1 is SGHRS and CDR2 is YFSETQ. Germline trimming cut 0 bases from V and 4 bases from J; bases unmatched to any gene: 5.